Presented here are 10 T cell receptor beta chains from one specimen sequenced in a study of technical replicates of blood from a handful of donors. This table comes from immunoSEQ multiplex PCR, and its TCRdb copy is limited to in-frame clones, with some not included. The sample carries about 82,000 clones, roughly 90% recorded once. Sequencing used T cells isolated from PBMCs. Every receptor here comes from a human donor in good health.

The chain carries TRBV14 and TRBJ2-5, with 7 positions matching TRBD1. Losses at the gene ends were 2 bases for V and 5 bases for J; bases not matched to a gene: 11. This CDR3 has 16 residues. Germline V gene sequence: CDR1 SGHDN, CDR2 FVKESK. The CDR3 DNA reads TGTGCCAGCAGCCAATCGGAACAGGGGATCTTCGAGACCCAGTACTTC. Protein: CASSQSEQGIFETQYF.

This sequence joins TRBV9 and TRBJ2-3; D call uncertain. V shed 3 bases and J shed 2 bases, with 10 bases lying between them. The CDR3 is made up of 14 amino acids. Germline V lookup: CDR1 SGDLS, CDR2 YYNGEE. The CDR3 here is CASSALLSTDTQYF. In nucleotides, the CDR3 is TGTGCCAGCAGCGCACTACTATCCACAGATACGCAGTATTTT.

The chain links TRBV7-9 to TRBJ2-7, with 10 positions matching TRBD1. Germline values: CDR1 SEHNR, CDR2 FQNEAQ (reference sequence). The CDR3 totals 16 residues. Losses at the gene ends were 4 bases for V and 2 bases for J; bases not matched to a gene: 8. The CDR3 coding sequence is TGTGCCAGCAGCTCCAACCCGGGACAGGGGACCTACGAGCAGTACTTC. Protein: CASSSNPGQGTYEQYF. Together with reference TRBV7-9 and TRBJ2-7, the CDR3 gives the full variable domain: DTGVSQNPRHKITKRGQNVTFRCDPISEHNRLYWYRQTLGQGPEFLTYFQNEAQLEKSRLLSDRFSAERPKGSFSTLEIQRTEQGDSAMYLCASSSNPGQGTYEQYFGPGTRLTVT.

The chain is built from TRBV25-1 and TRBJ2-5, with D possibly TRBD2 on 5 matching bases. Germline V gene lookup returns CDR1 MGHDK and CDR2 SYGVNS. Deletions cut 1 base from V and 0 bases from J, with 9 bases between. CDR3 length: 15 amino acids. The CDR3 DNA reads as TGTGCCAGCAGTGAATCACCGGGATACCAAGAGACCCAGTACTTC. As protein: CASSESPGYQETQYF.

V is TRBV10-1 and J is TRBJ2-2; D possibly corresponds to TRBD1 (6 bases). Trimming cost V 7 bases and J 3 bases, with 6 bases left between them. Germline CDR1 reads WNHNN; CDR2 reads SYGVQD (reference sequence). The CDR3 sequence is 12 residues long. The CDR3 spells CASKGDTGELFF. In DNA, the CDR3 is TGCGCCAGCAAGGGGGACACCGGGGAGCTGTTTTTT.

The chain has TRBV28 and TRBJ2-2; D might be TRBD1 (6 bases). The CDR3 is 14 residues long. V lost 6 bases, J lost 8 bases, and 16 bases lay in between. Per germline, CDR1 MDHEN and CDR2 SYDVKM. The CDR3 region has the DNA TGTGCCAGCAGACCACCGGGACAATGGGGGGAGCTGTTTTTT. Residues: CASRPPGQWGELFF.

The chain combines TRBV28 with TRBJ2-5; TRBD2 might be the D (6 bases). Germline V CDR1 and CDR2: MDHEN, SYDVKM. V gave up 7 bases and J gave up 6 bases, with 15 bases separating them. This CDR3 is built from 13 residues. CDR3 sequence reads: CASKEGRKKTQYF. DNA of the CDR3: TGTGCCAGCAAGGAGGGTCGAAAAAAGACCCAGTACTTC.

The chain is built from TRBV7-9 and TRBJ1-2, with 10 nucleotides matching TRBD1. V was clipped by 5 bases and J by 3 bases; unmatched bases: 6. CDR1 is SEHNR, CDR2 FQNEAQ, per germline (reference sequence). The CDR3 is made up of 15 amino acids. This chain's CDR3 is CASSPRQGADYGYTF. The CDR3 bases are TGTGCCAGCAGCCCCCGACAGGGGGCGGACTATGGCTACACCTTC.

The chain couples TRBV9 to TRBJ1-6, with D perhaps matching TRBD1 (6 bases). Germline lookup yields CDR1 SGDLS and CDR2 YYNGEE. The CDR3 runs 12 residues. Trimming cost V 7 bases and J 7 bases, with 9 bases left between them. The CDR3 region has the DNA TGTGCCAGCGGACAGTGGAATTCACCCCTCCACTTT. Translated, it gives CASGQWNSPLHF. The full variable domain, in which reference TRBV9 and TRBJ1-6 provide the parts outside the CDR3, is DSGVTQTPKHLITATGQRVTLRCSPRSGDLSVYWYQQSLDQGLQFLIQYYNGEERAKGNILERFSAQQFPDLHSELNLSSLELGDSALYFCASGQWNSPLHFGNGTRLTVT.

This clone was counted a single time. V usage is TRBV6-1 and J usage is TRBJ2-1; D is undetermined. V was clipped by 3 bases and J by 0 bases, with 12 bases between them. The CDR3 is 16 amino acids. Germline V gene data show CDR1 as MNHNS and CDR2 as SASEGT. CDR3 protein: CASSDSPLSSYNEQFF. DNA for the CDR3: TGTGCCAGCAGTGATTCGCCCTTGAGCTCCTACAATGAGCAGTTCTTC.